The 16 T cell receptor beta chains presented below share a single source sample, sequenced in a study of blood T cell repertoires in COVID-19. Assay used: immunoSEQ multiplex PCR; TCRdb lists only in-frame clones, some missing. The profile covers about 350,000 clones, with more than 85% appearing a single time and around 3% taken by the ten largest. The sequencing input was PBMCs or T cells enriched from blood (not recorded which). These receptor sequences come from a woman in her twenties or thirties who had recovered from COVID-19.

The V and J genes are TRBV12-3 or TRBV12-4 and TRBJ2-5; D not resolved. The germline V and J ends were trimmed by 6 bases and 2 bases, with 10 bases remaining between them. The CDR3 extends over 13 amino acids. Here the CDR3 reads CASSSVSQETQYF. CDR3 coding DNA: TGTGCCAGCAGCTCCGTATCGCAAGAGACCCAGTACTTC.

This sequence joins TRBV6-2 or TRBV6-3 and TRBJ2-1; TRBD2 aligns across 7 bases. The CDR3 length is 15 residues. CDR1 MNHEY and CDR2 SVGEGT come from the germline V gene. Trimming at V came to 0 bases and at J to 2 bases, leaving 1 base not matched to a gene. CDR3 amino acids: CASSYSGLPYNEQFF. As DNA, the CDR3 is TGTGCCAGCAGTTACTCGGGACTACCCTACAATGAGCAGTTCTTC.

V usage is TRBV5-4 and J usage is TRBJ2-5; 14 bases are a match to TRBD2. The V segment lost 4 bases and the J segment 5 bases; nucleotides outside the gene matches: 10. Germline-derived CDR1 and CDR2 are SGHNT and YYREEE (reference sequence). The CDR3 has 17 residues. This CDR3 reads CASSPRLAGGPEETQYF. The CDR3 region has the DNA TGTGCCAGCAGCCCAAGACTAGCGGGAGGGCCAGAGGAGACCCAGTACTTC.

The V call is TRBV5-1, the J call TRBJ1-6; TRBD1 matches 9 bases. CDR3 size: 15 residues. Losses at the gene ends were 4 bases for V and 9 bases for J; bases not matched to a gene: 8. Germline values: CDR1 SGHRS, CDR2 YFSETQ. Here the CDR3 reads CASSPRDRVGSPLHF. As DNA, the CDR3 is TGCGCCAGCAGCCCTCGGGACAGGGTCGGTTCACCCCTCCACTTT.

This chain links TRBV29-1 with TRBJ1-2, with TRBD1 identical over 9 bases. Germline V gene lookup returns CDR1 SQVTM and CDR2 ANQGSEA. CDR3 size: 13 residues. With V trimmed by 5 bases and J by 4 bases, 5 bases remained unmatched. This chain's CDR3 is CSVLGTGTYGYTF. CDR3 DNA: TGCAGCGTTCTAGGGACAGGGACCTATGGCTACACCTTC.

The chain combines TRBV4-1 with TRBJ2-1, with D possibly TRBD1 on 5 matching bases. V lost 0 bases and J 4 bases, leaving 10 bases between the germline ends. The germline gives CDR1 MGHRA, CDR2 YSYEKL. This CDR3 spans 15 amino acids. The CDR3 bases are TGCGCCAGCAGCCAAGAGGGGCAGGGATACAATGAGCAGTTCTTC. It specifies CASSQEGQGYNEQFF.

This chain links TRBV7-9 with TRBJ1-1, with 10 positions matching TRBD1. The ends lost 4 bases at V and 10 bases at J; junction bases unmatched: 6. Germline lookup yields CDR1 SEHNR and CDR2 FQNEAQ (reference sequence). The CDR3 runs 13 residues. CDR3 residues: CASSSGQGYPAFF. CDR3 coding DNA: TGTGCCAGCAGCTCGGGACAGGGGTACCCAGCTTTCTTT.

The chain recombines TRBV5-6 with TRBJ1-1; D remains unclear. The CDR3 covers 13 residues. V lost 4 bases, J lost 8 bases, and 15 bases lay in between. Germline lookup yields CDR1 SGHDT and CDR2 YYEEEE. CDR3 coding DNA: TGTGCCAGCAGCGTGGGGTTGGAGCCCGAAGCTTTCTTT. Protein: CASSVGLEPEAFF.

The J gene is TRBJ1-1, the V gene TRBV3-1 (or the pseudogene TRBV3-2); D is perhaps TRBD1 (6 bases). This CDR3 region has 14 residues. Germline-derived CDR1 and CDR2 are LGHDT and YNNKEL (reference sequence). V lost 5 bases and J 1 base, leaving 11 bases between the germline ends. The CDR3 bases are TGTGCCAGCAGCTTTAACAGGGCGAACACTGAAGCTTTCTTT. This gives the protein CASSFNRANTEAFF.

This chain joins TRBV7-8 and TRBJ2-5; 7 positions agree with TRBD2. J lost 5 bases, V lost 2 bases, and 8 bases had no gene match. Germline lookup yields CDR1 SGHVS and CDR2 FQNEAQ. There are 15 residues in the CDR3. CDR3 nucleotide sequence: TGTGCCAGCAGCTTAAGGCGACTAGCAGGGGAGACCCAGTACTTC. It translates to CASSLRRLAGETQYF.

J is TRBJ2-2 and V is TRBV24-1; maybe TRBD1 (5 bases). From germline, CDR1 is KGHDR and CDR2 SFDVKD. V was cut by 4 bases and J by 2 bases, with 7 bases left in between. This CDR3 region has 14 residues. The CDR3 region has the DNA TGTGCCACCAGTGACGACAGTAACACCGGGGAGCTGTTTTTT. This codes for CATSDDSNTGELFF.

This clone was picked up a small number of times. The chain has TRBV6-5 and TRBJ2-3; no reliable D call. Germline CDR1 is MNHEY and CDR2 is SVGAGI. Between the trimmed V and J ends, which lost 6 bases and 4 bases, there was a span of 8 bases. CDR3 length equals 12 residues. The CDR3 DNA sequence: TGTGCCAGCAGCTCCAACTCAGATACGCAGTATTTT. Protein product: CASSSNSDTQYF.

A remark on this clone: Other DNA sequences in the same sample also yield this CDR3. V and J are TRBV9 and TRBJ1-2; D unresolved. The CDR3 loop spans 15 amino acids. V was trimmed by 0 bases and J by 2 bases, leaving 11 bases between them. CDR1 and CDR2 (germline): SGDLS, YYNGEE. The CDR3 loop reads CASSVAPGSNYGYTF. The DNA of the CDR3 is TGTGCCAGCAGCGTAGCCCCAGGTTCGAACTATGGCTACACCTTC.

This rearrangement joins TRBV6-5 to TRBJ2-7; D uncertain. V lost 2 bases and J 2 bases, leaving 10 bases between the germline ends. CDR3 length: 14 amino acids. Germline CDR1 is MNHEY and CDR2 is SVGAGI. The CDR3 loop reads CASSYRVGPYEQYF. CDR3 nucleotides: TGTGCCAGCAGTTACCGGGTTGGCCCCTACGAGCAGTACTTC.

This clone was counted a few times. The gene calls are TRBV3-1 (or the pseudogene TRBV3-2) and TRBJ2-7; no firm D call. Looked up from germline, CDR1 is LGHDT and CDR2 is YNNKEL (reference sequence). Trimming took off 3 bases at V and 2 bases at J, with 11 bases between the two ends. CDR3 length: 14 amino acids. The CDR3 loop reads CASSQFLGTYEQYF. The CDR3 DNA is TGTGCCAGCAGCCAGTTTCTAGGAACCTACGAGCAGTACTTC.

The V and J genes are TRBV19 and TRBJ1-4, with D tentatively TRBD1 (5 bases). V shed 5 bases and J shed 5 bases, with 15 bases lying between them. Per germline, CDR1 LNHDA and CDR2 SQIVND (reference sequence). The CDR3 is made up of 15 amino acids. CDR3 sequence (DNA): TGTGCCAGTAGTTCTTCCGGGACTGCGAATGAAAAACTGTTTTTT. This gives the protein CASSSSGTANEKLFF.